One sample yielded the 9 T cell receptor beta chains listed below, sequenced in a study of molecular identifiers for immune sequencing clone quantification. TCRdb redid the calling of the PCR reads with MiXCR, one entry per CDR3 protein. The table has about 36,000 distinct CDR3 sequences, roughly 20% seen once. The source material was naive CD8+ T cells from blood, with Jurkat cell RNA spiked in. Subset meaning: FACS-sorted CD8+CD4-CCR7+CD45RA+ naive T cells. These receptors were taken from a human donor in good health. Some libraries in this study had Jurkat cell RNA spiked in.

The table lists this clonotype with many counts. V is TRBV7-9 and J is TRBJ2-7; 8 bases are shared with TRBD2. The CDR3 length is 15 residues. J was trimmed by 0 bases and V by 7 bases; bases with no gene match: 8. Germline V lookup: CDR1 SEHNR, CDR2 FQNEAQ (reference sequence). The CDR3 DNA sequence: TGTGCCAGCATCAAGCGGGAGAGGGGCTCCTACGAGCAGTACTTC. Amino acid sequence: CASIKRERGSYEQYF.

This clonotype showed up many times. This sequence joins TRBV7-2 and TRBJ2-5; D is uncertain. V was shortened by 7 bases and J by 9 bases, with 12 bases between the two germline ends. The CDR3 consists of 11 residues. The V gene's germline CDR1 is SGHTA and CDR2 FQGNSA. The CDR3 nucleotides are TGTGCCAGCATCAAAGGAAGGGCCCAGTACTTC. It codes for CASIKGRAQYF.

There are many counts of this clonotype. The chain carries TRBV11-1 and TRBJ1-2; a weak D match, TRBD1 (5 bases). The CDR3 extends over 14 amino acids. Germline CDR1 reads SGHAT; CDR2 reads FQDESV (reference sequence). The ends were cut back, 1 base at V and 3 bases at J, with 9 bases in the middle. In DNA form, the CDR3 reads TGTGCCAGCAGCTTAGTCGCGGGGGACTATGGCTACACCTTC. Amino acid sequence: CASSLVAGDYGYTF. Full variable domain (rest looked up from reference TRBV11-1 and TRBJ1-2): EAEVAQSPRYKITEKSQAVAFWCDPISGHATLYWYRQILGQGPELLVQFQDESVVDDSQLPKDRFSAERLKGVDSTLKIQPAELGDSAMYLCASSLVAGDYGYTFGSGTRLTVV.

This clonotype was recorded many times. CDR3 protein: CASSPLQETQYF. The DNA of the CDR3 is TGTGCCAGCAGCCCACTCCAAGAGACCCAGTACTTC. This chain joins TRBV7-2 and TRBJ2-5; D gene uncertain. The germline V and J ends were trimmed by 5 bases and 1 base, with 5 bases remaining between them. The CDR3 is 12 amino acids. Germline CDR1 SGHTA, CDR2 FQGNSA.

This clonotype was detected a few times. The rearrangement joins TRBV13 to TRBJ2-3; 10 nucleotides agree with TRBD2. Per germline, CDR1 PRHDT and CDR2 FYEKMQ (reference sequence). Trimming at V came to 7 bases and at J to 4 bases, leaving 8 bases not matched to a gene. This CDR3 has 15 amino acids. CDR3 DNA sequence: TGTGCCAGCAATTTACTAGCGGGATCCGCAGATACGCAGTATTTT. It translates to CASNLLAGSADTQYF. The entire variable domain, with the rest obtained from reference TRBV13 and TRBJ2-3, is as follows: AAGVIQSPRHLIKEKRETATLKCYPIPRHDTVYWYQQGPGQDPQFLISFYEKMQSDKGSIPDRFSAQQFSDYHSELNMSSLELGDSALYFCASNLLAGSADTQYFGPGTRLTVL.

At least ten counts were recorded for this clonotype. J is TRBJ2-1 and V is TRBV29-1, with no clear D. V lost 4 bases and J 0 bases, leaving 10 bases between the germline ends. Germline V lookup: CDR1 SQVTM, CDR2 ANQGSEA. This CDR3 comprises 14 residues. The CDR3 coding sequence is TGCAGCGTTGGTTGGGGTGGCTCCTACAATGAGCAGTTCTTC. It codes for CSVGWGGSYNEQFF.

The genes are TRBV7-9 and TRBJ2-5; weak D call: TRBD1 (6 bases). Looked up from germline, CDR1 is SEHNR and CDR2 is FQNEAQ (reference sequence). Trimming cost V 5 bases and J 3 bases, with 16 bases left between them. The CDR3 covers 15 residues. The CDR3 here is CASSAPEGGEETQYF. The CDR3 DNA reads TGTGCCAGCAGCGCTCCCGAAGGGGGAGAAGAGACCCAGTACTTC.

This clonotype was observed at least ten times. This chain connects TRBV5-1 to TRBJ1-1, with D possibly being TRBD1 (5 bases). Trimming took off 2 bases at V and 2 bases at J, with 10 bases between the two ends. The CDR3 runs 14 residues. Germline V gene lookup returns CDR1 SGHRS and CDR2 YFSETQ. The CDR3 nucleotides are TGCGCCAGCAGCTTAAGACAGCCAAACACTGAAGCTTTCTTT. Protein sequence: CASSLRQPNTEAFF.

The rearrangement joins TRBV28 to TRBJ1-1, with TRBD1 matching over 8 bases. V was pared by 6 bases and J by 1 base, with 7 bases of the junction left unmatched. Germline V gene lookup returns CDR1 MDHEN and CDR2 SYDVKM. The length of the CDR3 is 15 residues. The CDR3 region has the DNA TGTGCCAGCAGCCCGACAGGGGAGGAGAACACTGAAGCTTTCTTT. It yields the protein CASSPTGEENTEAFF.